The T cell receptor (beta chain) described here comes from a study of blood T cell repertoires in COVID-19 (dated by TCRdb to about 2020). About the full investigation: The collaborator samples originated in the United States, Italy and Spain and spanned the acute and convalescent phases of COVID-19. The material from the prospective study consisted of cDNA or gDNA derived from T cells, B-cell-depleted T cells, or PBMCs. The dataset comprised deeply sampled blood TCRbeta repertoires from subjects exposed to, actively infected with, or recovered from COVID-19. The repertoires were made available in a free public database intended to serve as a resource for research on the immune response to SARS-CoV-2. Samples were obtained from the ongoing ImmuneRACE study (first 160 participants) and from 1,254 subjects provided by 6 global collaborators. The sample metadata nearly always contained a de-identified subject ID, COVID-19 status, age in years and sex. Where available, HLA class I and class II types were obtained from metadata supplied by the sample provider rather than from assay-based typing. The paper's findings and limits, for the study overall: The quantity of clinical and demographic metadata differed by source and by participant and was supplied without curation.

Worth noting for this clone: The specificity of this receptor is unknown. Per-base quality was not reported, and no clone a single base away is much larger than it.

TCRbeta CDR3 regions were amplified from genomic DNA by means of the immunoSEQ Assay, a bias-controlled multiplex PCR. In the authors' own workflow: The number of nucleated cells in each sample was estimated from the amplification of reference gene primers within the assay. To quantify the absolute abundance of each unique TCRbeta CDR3 rearrangement, sequence reads were collapsed and filtered. For each sample, productive Simpson clonality was calculated by taking the square root of Simpson's diversity index across productive rearrangements. In TCRdb, the immuneACCESS table is reduced to in-frame sequences with V and J assigned. These tables do not hold every clone; where another copy was compared, an unresolved V gene accounts for under half, and the others remain unexplained. D and trimming come from the DNA, and the V and J calls and clone size come from that table. This sample has about 29,000 clones in its table, and roughly nine tenths of those were observed once. The ten largest clones represent roughly 15% of the sample.

Each collaborating institution followed its own protocols to collect whole blood in K2EDTA tubes. For TCRbeta analysis, collaborators shipped samples in one of three forms: frozen whole blood, isolated PBMCs, or DNA extracted from either of those sample types. Counted from cysteine to phenylalanine, this CDR3 has 11 amino acids. The only DNA kept is the CDR3, 33 bases in frame from the first base. The V end loses 7 bases and the J end loses 6 bases, and a stretch of 8 bases separates them. From the germline V gene, CDR1 is ENHRY and CDR2 is SYGVKD. Sequenced input: peripheral blood. This TCR was sampled from a man aged 80 or over with acute or convalescent COVID-19. Here the chain combines TRBV10-3 and TRBJ2-3; tentative D gene TRBD2, with 7 bases matching. DNA sequence: TGTGCCATCAAGGGGGGGGATACGCAGTATTTT. Its amino acids are CAIKGGDTQYF.